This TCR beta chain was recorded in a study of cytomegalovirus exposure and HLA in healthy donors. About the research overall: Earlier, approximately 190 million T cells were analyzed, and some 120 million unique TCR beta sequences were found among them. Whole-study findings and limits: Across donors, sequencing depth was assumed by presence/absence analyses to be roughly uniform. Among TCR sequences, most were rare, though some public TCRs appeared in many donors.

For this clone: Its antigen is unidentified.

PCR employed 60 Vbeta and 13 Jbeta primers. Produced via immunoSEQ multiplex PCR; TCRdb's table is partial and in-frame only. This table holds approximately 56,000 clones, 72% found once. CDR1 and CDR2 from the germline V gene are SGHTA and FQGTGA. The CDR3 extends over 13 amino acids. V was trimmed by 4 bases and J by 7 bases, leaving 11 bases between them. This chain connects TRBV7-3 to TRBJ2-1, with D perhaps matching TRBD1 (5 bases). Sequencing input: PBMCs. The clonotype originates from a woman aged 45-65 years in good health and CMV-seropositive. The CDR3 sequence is CASSWTPLNEQFF. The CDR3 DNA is TGTGCCAGCAGCTGGACACCACTTAATGAGCAGTTCTTC.